The 21 T cell receptor beta chains below all came from one sample that was sequenced in a study of cytomegalovirus exposure and HLA in healthy donors. It was with 60 Vbeta and 13 Jbeta primers that the PCR ran. The table came from immunoSEQ multiplex PCR; TCRdb's copy has only in-frame clones and leaves some out. The ten most abundant clones cover roughly 1.1% of a sample with about 200,000 clones. The sequenced material came from PBMCs. These receptors were collected from a girl aged 2-10 years in good health and CMV-seropositive.

J is TRBJ2-1 and V is TRBV10-3; 12 positions agree with TRBD2. Per the germline V gene, CDR1 is ENHRY and CDR2 is SYGVKD. J was trimmed by 8 bases and V by 4 bases; bases with no gene match: 3. The CDR3 runs 14 residues. Written as DNA, the CDR3 is TGTGCCATCAGTGGGACTAGCGGGACCTATGAGCAGTTCTTC. Its protein is CAISGTSGTYEQFF.

The chain combines TRBV2 with TRBJ2-7, with D hard to call. The germline V gene has CDR1 SNHLY and CDR2 FYNNEI. V lost 8 bases and J 4 bases, leaving 6 bases between the germline ends. CDR3 length: 10 residues. The CDR3 loop reads CASRTYEQYF. CDR3 sequence (DNA): TGTGCCAGCCGCACTTACGAGCAGTACTTC.

The rearrangement links TRBV28 to TRBJ1-1, with TRBD1 identical over 7 bases. The CDR3 length is 18 residues. The junction had 15 bases not matched to a gene; V was cut back by 5 bases and J by 0 bases. Germline CDR1 and CDR2: MDHEN and SYDVKM. Written as DNA, the CDR3 is TGTGCCAGCAGTGCACCCGCACTCCAGACAGGGCTGAACACTGAAGCTTTCTTT. Amino acid sequence: CASSAPALQTGLNTEAFF.

CDR3 residues: CASSFDRGGDGYTF. The CDR3 region has the DNA TGTGCCAGCAGTTTTGACAGGGGAGGGGATGGCTACACCTTC. The genes are TRBV27 and TRBJ1-2; 8 bases are a match to TRBD1. The ends lost 3 bases at V and 6 bases at J; junction bases unmatched: 6. Germline loops: CDR1 MNHEY, CDR2 SMNVEV (reference sequence). The CDR3 extends over 14 amino acids.

The chain carries TRBV13 and TRBJ2-7, with 8 positions matching TRBD2. This CDR3 has 14 residues. Germline V CDR1 and CDR2: PRHDT, FYEKMQ (reference sequence). Trimming cost V 5 bases and J 6 bases; bases outside gene matches: 9. DNA for the CDR3: TGTGCCAGCAGCCAAAGCGGGAGAGCCCTCGAGCAGTACTTC. This translates into CASSQSGRALEQYF.

The chain is built from TRBV5-6 and TRBJ1-4; D perhaps matches TRBD1 (5 bases). The CDR3 is 14 amino acids. The ends were cut back, 1 base at V and 4 bases at J, with 8 bases in the middle. CDR1 and CDR2 from the germline V gene are SGHDT and YYEEEE. CDR3 in amino acids: CASSLNQGNEKLFF. The CDR3 bases are TGTGCCAGCAGCTTGAACCAGGGTAATGAAAAACTGTTTTTT.

The rearrangement joins TRBV7-8 to TRBJ2-7; 11 nucleotides line up with TRBD2. Per germline, CDR1 SGHVS and CDR2 FQNEAQ. J was trimmed by 6 bases and V by 5 bases; bases with no gene match: 9. The CDR3 consists of 15 residues. In DNA form, the CDR3 reads TGTGCCAGCAGCCGTAGACTAGCGGGAAGGGGCGAGCAGTACTTC. Amino acid sequence: CASSRRLAGRGEQYF.

This rearrangement joins TRBV11-2 to TRBJ2-1; D uncertain. Germline CDR1 SGHAT, CDR2 FQNNGV. V lost 3 bases and J lost 1, with 7 bases in between. The CDR3 spans 14 residues. This chain's CDR3 is CASSFPGSYNEQFF. CDR3 nucleotide sequence: TGTGCCAGCAGCTTCCCCGGTTCCTACAATGAGCAGTTCTTC. The full variable domain, its missing parts supplied by reference TRBV11-2 and TRBJ2-1, is EAGVAQSPRYKIIEKRQSVAFWCNPISGHATLYWYQQILGQGPKLLIQFQNNGVVDDSQLPKDRFSAERLKGVDSTLKIQPAKLEDSAVYLCASSFPGSYNEQFFGPGTRLTVL.

The chain combines TRBV29-1 with TRBJ2-7, with 12 bases fitting TRBD1. Germline CDR1 and CDR2: SQVTM and ANQGSEA. V lost 5 bases, J lost 4 bases, and 6 bases stayed unmatched. The length of the CDR3 is 14 residues. The CDR3 nucleotides are TGCAGCGTTTCCCCGGGACAGGGGGCTTACGAGCAGTACTTC. It yields the protein CSVSPGQGAYEQYF.

The rearrangement uses TRBV9 and TRBJ2-1, with 8 positions matching TRBD1. With 0 bases clipped from V and 4 bases from J, the junction kept 6 bases outside the gene matches. CDR1 is SGDLS and CDR2 is YYNGEE in the germline V gene. The CDR3 loop spans 16 amino acids. The CDR3 DNA sequence: TGTGCCAGCAGCGTAGGGGAGACAGGGGCTTACAATGAGCAGTTCTTC. It translates to CASSVGETGAYNEQFF.

This rearrangement joins TRBV7-9 to TRBJ1-2; D gene unclear. Germline lookup yields CDR1 SEHNR and CDR2 FQNEAQ (reference sequence). With 7 bases removed from V and 4 bases from J, the gap between germline ends came to 16 bases. The CDR3 consists of 14 residues. CDR3 protein: CASNPPRGPYGYTF. The CDR3 DNA reads TGTGCCAGCAACCCCCCCCGAGGCCCCTATGGCTACACCTTC.

Here the CDR3 DNA reads TGTGCCAGCAGGGGTCGGACTAGCAGCTTCACCGGGGAGCTGTTTTTT. Its protein is CASRGRTSSFTGELFF. The rearrangement uses TRBV27 and TRBJ2-2; the match to TRBD2 covers 8 bases. This CDR3 has 16 residues. V lost 6 bases, J lost 4 bases, and 10 bases stayed unmatched. Germline V lookup: CDR1 MNHEY, CDR2 SMNVEV (reference sequence).

This rearrangement joins TRBV28 to TRBJ1-4, with TRBD1 matching over 11 bases. The CDR3 runs 17 residues. The germline gives CDR1 MDHEN, CDR2 SYDVKM. Trimming at V came to 4 bases and at J to 3 bases, leaving 7 bases not matched to a gene. CDR3 bases: TGTGCCAGCAGTTCCTGGACAGGGGGCAGCTCTAATGAAAAACTGTTTTTT. Protein: CASSSWTGGSSNEKLFF.

The chain combines TRBV13 with TRBJ2-3, with D possibly being TRBD1 (6 bases). V lost 5 bases, J lost 0 bases, and 15 bases lay in between. CDR1 and CDR2 from the germline V gene are PRHDT and FYEKMQ (reference sequence). The CDR3 totals 16 residues. The CDR3 here is CASSALDRTSTDTQYF. CDR3 DNA sequence: TGTGCCAGCAGCGCTCTCGACAGGACTAGCACAGATACGCAGTATTTT.

The genes are TRBV5-1 and TRBJ2-5; 9 nucleotides match TRBD2. Near its end, the DNA agrees better with TRBJ2-7, so the J call may be wrong. Germline assignment: CDR1 SGHRS and CDR2 YFSETQ. CDR3 length: 14 amino acids. DNA of the CDR3: TGCGCCAGCAGACTAGCGGGTAGCTCCTACGAGCAGTACTTC. Its translation: CASRLAGSSYEQYF.

The CDR3 loop is CASSLRGAYRVNSNQPQHF. CDR3 sequence (DNA): TGTGCCAGCAGCTTGCGGGGGGCATACAGGGTAAATAGCAATCAGCCCCAGCATTTT. This chain links TRBV5-6 with TRBJ1-5; D may be TRBD1 (6 bases). There are 19 residues in the CDR3. Trimming removed 1 base from V and 0 bases from J, with 20 bases in between. CDR1 SGHDT and CDR2 YYEEEE come from the germline V gene.

The gene calls are TRBV6-4 and TRBJ2-1; D is perhaps TRBD1 (6 bases). V lost 1 base and J lost 10, with 11 bases in between. Germline CDR1 reads MRHNA; CDR2 reads SNTAGT. The CDR3 contains 13 residues. The CDR3 spells CASSDLRGSEQFF. CDR3 nucleotides: TGTGCCAGCAGTGACTTGAGGGGGAGCGAGCAGTTCTTC.

The chain links TRBV6-1 to TRBJ1-2; TRBD1 matches 7 bases. The CDR3 has 14 amino acids. CDR1 is MNHNS, CDR2 SASEGT, per germline. Germline trimming cut 1 base from V and 8 bases from J; bases unmatched to any gene: 7. The chain's CDR3 is CASSEVDRVTGYTF. CDR3 nucleotide sequence: TGTGCCAGCAGTGAAGTTGACAGGGTGACCGGCTACACCTTC.

This chain uses TRBV7-2 with TRBJ2-3; 7 bases agree with TRBD1. Germline V CDR1 and CDR2: SGHTA, FQGNSA. This CDR3 region has 12 residues. Trimming at V came to 3 bases and at J to 10 bases, leaving 4 bases not matched to a gene. CDR3 in DNA: TGTGCCAGCAGCTTTGCACAGGGGCCGCAGTATTTT. It is translated as CASSFAQGPQYF. Full variable domain (missing parts from reference TRBV7-2 and TRBJ2-3): GAGVSQSPSNKVTEKGKDVELRCDPISGHTALYWYRQSLGQGLEFLIYFQGNSAPDKSGLPSDRFSAERTGGSVSTLTIQRTQQEDSAVYLCASSFAQGPQYFGPGTRLTVL.

The chain links TRBV5-1 to TRBJ1-1; D is unresolved. This CDR3 comprises 15 residues. V lost 0 bases and J lost 0, with 9 bases in between. Germline V lookup: CDR1 SGHRS, CDR2 YFSETQ. As DNA, the CDR3 is TGCGCCAGCAGCTTGGACGGACTCTTGAACACTGAAGCTTTCTTT. Its translation: CASSLDGLLNTEAFF. Full variable domain (rest looked up from reference TRBV5-1 and TRBJ1-1): KAGVTQTPRYLIKTRGQQVTLSCSPISGHRSVSWYQQTPGQGLQFLFEYFSETQRNKGNFPGRFSGRQFSNSRSEMNVSTLELGDSALYLCASSLDGLLNTEAFFGQGTRLTVV.

The J gene is TRBJ1-2, the V gene TRBV28, with unresolved D. The CDR3 spans 13 residues. V was shortened by 4 bases and J by 1 base, with 7 bases between the two germline ends. CDR1 and CDR2 (germline): MDHEN, SYDVKM. The CDR3 region is CASSSGLNYGYTF. In nucleotides, the CDR3 is TGTGCCAGCAGTTCCGGACTTAACTATGGCTACACCTTC.